This T cell receptor beta chain came from a study of T-cell reconstitution after alpha-beta-depleted transplantation in children. The study, taken as a whole, reports: Reportedly, roughly two months post-transplant, alpha-beta T cells arose from several hundred expanded graft clones. Where some patients showed high TCRbeta diversity at day 60, it came from recipient T cells and thymic progenitors that had survived.

The J segment lost 2 bases and the V segment lost 6 bases, leaving 5 bases of the junction unmatched. In germline, CDR1 is DFQATT, CDR2 SNEGSKA (reference sequence). The CDR3 contains 13 residues. This clonotype turned up a few times. Its specificity is not known. The library targeted TCRbeta and was prepared with unique molecular identifiers. MiXCR, applied by TCRdb to the PCR reads, yields one record per CDR3 protein. The repertoire includes around 700,000 distinct CDR3 sequences, around 13% of them detected once, and 0.79% sits in the top ten. The clonotype comes from a girl aged 2 to 9 with congenital amegakaryocytic thrombocytopenia, due to receive a stem cell transplant. The V call is TRBV20-1, the J call TRBJ2-3, with 7 nucleotides matching TRBD2. The sequences come from PBMCs, collected before TCRalphabeta/CD19-depleted stem cell transplant. The CDR3 DNA is TGCAGTGCCAGCGGGACCCCCACAGATACGCAGTATTTT. Its protein product is CSASGTPTDTQYF.